The rows below give T cell receptor beta chains drawn from one sample of a study of T cell responses to AZD1222 COVID-19 vaccine. The data were produced by immunoSEQ multiplex PCR, yet TCRdb's version contains in-frame clones alone and is incomplete. The sample lists 250,000 to 300,000 clones, about 94% seen once, with roughly 0.6% in the top ten. This sample comprised peripheral blood, obtained 28 days after the second AZD1222 dose. These receptors all come from an adult who received the AZD1222 COVID-19 vaccine. Both conserved end residues are part of each CDR3. The D gene is left open where the match is weak. Some rows have no size entry. The others give once, few or many, or a class for an expanded clone.

D	V	length	J	size	DNA	CDR3
NA	TRBV9	18	TRBJ1-2	NA	TGTGCCAGCAGCGTAGCCCCAATGGCAGAAACACGAAGCTATGGCTACACCTTC	CASSVAPMAETRSYGYTF
NA	TRBV12-3/TRBV12-4	13	TRBJ1-4	NA	TGTGCCAGCAGTTTTGGGATAGGTGAAAAACTGTTTTTT	CASSFGIGEKLFF
NA	TRBV28	14	TRBJ1-2	NA	TGTGCCAGCAGCTACGGACGGACTAACTATGGCTACACCTTC	CASSYGRTNYGYTF
TRBD2	TRBV11-2	17	TRBJ2-5	NA	TGTGCCAGCAGCTTAGAGACTAGCGGGGGGGCCGGGGAGACCCAGTACTTC	CASSLETSGGAGETQYF
NA	TRBV28	12	TRBJ2-7	NA	TGTGCCAGCCGGAACGGGGGCTACGAGCAGTACTTC	CASRNGGYEQYF
TRBD1	TRBV2	15	TRBJ1-5	once	TGTGCCAGCAGCGTCCGGGACAGGGACAATCAGCCCCAGCATTTT	CASSVRDRDNQPQHF
NA	TRBV6-5	15	TRBJ1-6	NA	TGTGCCAGCAGTTACGGTAGGGACGGGGGTTCACCCCTCCACTTT	CASSYGRDGGSPLHF
NA	TRBV5-5	15	TRBJ1-1	NA	TGTGCCAGCAGCTTGAGCGGGCAGTCTCGAACTGAAGCTTTCTTT	CASSLSGQSRTEAFF
NA	TRBV28	16	TRBJ2-7	NA	TGTGCCAGCAGTTCCCCCGGGAGGACAGTTTATAACGAGCAGTACTTC	CASSSPGRTVYNEQYF
NA	TRBV3-1/TRBV3-2	13	TRBJ2-5	NA	TGTGCCAGCAGCCAAGCCCGCTCTAAGACCCAGTACTTC	CASSQARSKTQYF
NA	TRBV15	13	TRBJ1-4	NA	TGTGCCACCAGCACCGGAGAGGAGGAAAAACTGTTTTTT	CATSTGEEEKLFF
NA	TRBV5-1	14	TRBJ2-2	NA	TGCGCCAGCAGCTTGGTCCTTAACACCGGGGAGCTGTTTTTT	CASSLVLNTGELFF
TRBD1	TRBV15	16	TRBJ2-2	NA	TGTGCCACCAGCAGGTTAGGGCAGGGGGCGTCCGGGGAGCTGTTTTTT	CATSRLGQGASGELFF
TRBD1	TRBV7-9	15	TRBJ2-1	NA	TGTGCCAGCAGCTCGGGACAGGGGTCAATAAATGAGCAGTTCTTC	CASSSGQGSINEQFF
NA	TRBV9	17	TRBJ2-2	NA	TGTGCCAGCAGCAGATCGCCGGGGCAGACCAACACCGGGGAGCTGTTTTTT	CASSRSPGQTNTGELFF
NA	TRBV11-2	15	TRBJ2-2	NA	TGTGCCAGCAGCCGGGTTAAGGGGAGCACCGGGGAGCTGTTTTTT	CASSRVKGSTGELFF
TRBD1	TRBV7-6	17	TRBJ1-1	NA	TGTGCCAGCAGCCGGCGAGGGGGGACAGCCCGGAACACTGAAGCTTTCTTT	CASSRRGGTARNTEAFF
TRBD1	TRBV5-5	18	TRBJ1-2	once	TGTGCCAGCAGCTCTGCCATTAAGACAGGGCGATCTTACTATGGCTACACCTTC	CASSSAIKTGRSYYGYTF
TRBD1	TRBV4-1	15	TRBJ1-5	NA	TGCGCCAGCAGCCGGGACAGGGGAAGGGATCAGCCCCAGCATTTT	CASSRDRGRDQPQHF
NA	TRBV7-9	14	TRBJ1-1	NA	TGTGCCAGCAGCTTAGCGAGTGGCGGTCCCGAAGCTTTCTTT	CASSLASGGPEAFF
NA	TRBV24-1	13	TRBJ1-1	NA	TGTGCCACCAGTGATTCCCGGACGGGGAGGGATTTCTTT	CATSDSRTGRDFF
NA	TRBV7-8	15	TRBJ2-2	NA	TGTGCCAGCAGCTCTCGTCGGGTCCCCACCGGGGAGCTGTTTTTT	CASSSRRVPTGELFF
TRBD1	TRBV5-1	16	TRBJ2-2	NA	TGCGCCAGCAGCTTCCTAACAGGGGCCCCCACCGGGGAGCTGTTTTTT	CASSFLTGAPTGELFF
NA	TRBV28	14	TRBJ1-1	NA	TGTGCCAGCAGCCTCCCGGTCCGGGACGAGAGGGCTTTCTTT	CASSLPVRDERAFF
NA	TRBV12-3/TRBV12-4	13	TRBJ1-4	few	TGTGCCAGCAGTTCGATAGGAAGCGGAAAACTGTTTTTT	CASSSIGSGKLFF
NA	TRBV4-2	16	TRBJ1-4	once	TGTGCCAGCAGCCAGTCCGAGAGCAGGGGTGATGAAAAACTGTTTTTT	CASSQSESRGDEKLFF
NA	TRBV24-1	13	TRBJ2-7	NA	TGTGCCACCAGTGCAGGGGCTGGTAACGAGCAGTACTTC	CATSAGAGNEQYF
TRBD2	TRBV4-2	18	TRBJ2-1	NA	TGTGCCAGCAGCCAAGAGACGGGCGGGATAGCGGGAGTGTATGAGCAGTTCTTC	CASSQETGGIAGVYEQFF
NA	TRBV11-2	14	TRBJ2-7	NA	TGTGCCAGCAGCTTATCCCGCGTCCTTCTGAGGCAGTACTTC	CASSLSRVLLRQYF
NA	TRBV6-5	15	TRBJ1-1	NA	TGTGCCAGCAGTTACTCGACCGAAAGTGGAACTGAAGCTTTCTTT	CASSYSTESGTEAFF
NA	TRBV28	13	TRBJ1-2	NA	TGTGCCAGCTGCAGGCAGGTCCCCCCTGGCTACACCTTC	CASCRQVPPGYTF
NA	TRBV5-5	16	TRBJ1-2	NA	TGTGCCAGCAGCTTGGATGTGGGCAGTTCTTCCTATGGCTACACCTTC	CASSLDVGSSSYGYTF
NA	TRBV28	14	TRBJ2-2	NA	TGTGCCAGCAGTAAAGGGGGGAACACCGGGGAGCTGTTTTTT	CASSKGGNTGELFF
TRBD1	TRBV28	13	TRBJ2-7	NA	TGTGCCAGCATTCCAGGGGGCTCCTACGAGCAGTACTTC	CASIPGGSYEQYF
TRBD2	TRBV5-1	14	TRBJ2-3	NA	TGCGCCAGCAGCCCGGGGACTAGCGAAGATACGCAGTATTTT	CASSPGTSEDTQYF
TRBD2	TRBV9	17	TRBJ2-5	NA	TGTGCCAGCAGCCCTTGGACTAGCGGGGGGGCCGGAGAGACCCAGTACTTC	CASSPWTSGGAGETQYF
NA	TRBV6-5	15	TRBJ2-1	NA	TGTGCCAGCAGACCCCCCGGAGGGTGGTTCAATGAGCAGTTCTTC	CASRPPGGWFNEQFF
NA	TRBV4-1	14	TRBJ1-2	NA	TGCGCCAGCAGCCACGAAGGTCGGGGCTATGGCTACACCTTC	CASSHEGRGYGYTF
TRBD1	TRBV4-1	15	TRBJ2-7	NA	TGCGCCAGCAGCCAAGGCAGACAGGGATCCTACGAGCAGTACTTC	CASSQGRQGSYEQYF
TRBD1	TRBV9	14	TRBJ2-7	NA	TGTGCCAGCAGCCCGACAGGGGACCCCTACGAGCAGTACTTC	CASSPTGDPYEQYF
NA	TRBV7-8	16	TRBJ1-4	NA	TGTGCCAGCAGCCGTCGGCGGGGGGTGGGGGATGAAAAACTGTTTTTT	CASSRRRGVGDEKLFF
NA	TRBV4-1	16	TRBJ1-3	NA	TGCGCCAGCAGCCCCTTTTTCGGCGTCTCTGGAAACACCATATATTTT	CASSPFFGVSGNTIYF
NA	TRBV5-1	13	TRBJ2-3	NA	TGCGCCAGCAGCCCGGGAAGCACAGATACGCAGTATTTT	CASSPGSTDTQYF
NA	TRBV28	16	TRBJ1-3	few	TGTGCCAGCAAGTGGGGCCTACCCGCAGGAGGAAACACCATATATTTT	CASKWGLPAGGNTIYF
NA	TRBV18	13	TRBJ1-5	NA	TGTGCCAGCTCACCAGGGGATGGACAGCCCCAGCATTTT	CASSPGDGQPQHF